The T cell receptor beta chain under discussion was sequenced for a study of blood T cell repertoires in COVID-19. Study-wide background: Collection of acute and convalescent COVID-19 samples took place in the United States, Italy and Spain.

The CDR3 sequence is 14 residues long. The germline V and J ends were trimmed by 2 bases and 0 bases, with 8 bases remaining between them. Germline assignment: CDR1 MNHNY and CDR2 SVGAGI (reference sequence). In the authors' workflow: The authors estimated nucleated cell counts from reference gene primer amplification. Profiled with immunoSEQ multiplex PCR; TCRdb holds only in-frame clones, not every one. D and trimming come from the DNA, and the V and J calls and clone size come from that table. The table includes some 200,000 clones, roughly 94% detected once. The chain links TRBV6-6 to TRBJ2-7, with D uncertain. The TCR sequence derives from a young man with acute or convalescent COVID-19. The sequenced sample was peripheral blood. The chain's CDR3 is CASSYVRSSYEQYF. The DNA of the CDR3 is TGTGCCAGCAGTTACGTGAGGAGCTCCTACGAGCAGTACTTC.